The 29 T cell receptor beta chains below all came from one sample that was sequenced in a study of Ad26.COV2.S vaccination and SARS-CoV-2 variants. Here immunoSEQ multiplex PCR was the method, and the copy in TCRdb shows in-frame clones only, minus some. The sample lists approximately 480,000 clones, around 88% occurring once. Sample treatment: 19 received Ad26.COV2.S at low or high dose, single or two shots; about 5 received placebo; per-sample allocation not given. Samples came from day 63 after the first vaccine or placebo injection. The material sequenced was peripheral blood, taken in a trial of Ad26.COV2.S vaccine versus placebo. Every receptor here comes from a person between 18 and 65 years old who received the Ad26.COV2.S COVID-19 vaccine or a placebo.

This rearrangement joins TRBV16 to TRBJ1-6; D is undetermined. Germline CDR1 KGHSY, CDR2 FQNENV. CDR3 length: 14 residues. With 4 bases removed from V and 9 bases from J, the gap between germline ends came to 13 bases. CDR3 DNA sequence: TGTGCCAGCAGCCCCGGGAGGTCTGGTTCACCCCTCCACTTT. Its translation is CASSPGRSGSPLHF.

The chain has TRBV10-3 and TRBJ2-7; 8 nucleotides align to TRBD1. CDR1 and CDR2 (germline): ENHRY, SYGVKD. This CDR3 region has 14 residues. J gave up 3 bases and V 6 bases, and 7 bases lay outside the gene matches. CDR3 DNA: TGTGCCATCAGCGGACAGGGTTCCGGCTACGAGCAGTACTTC. This sequence encodes CAISGQGSGYEQYF.

CDR3 DNA sequence: TGTGCCAGCAGTTACACAGCGGGAGCTCGCAATGAGCAGTTCTTC. It yields the protein CASSYTAGARNEQFF. The rearrangement joins TRBV6-2 or TRBV6-3 to TRBJ2-1, with 8 bases that match TRBD2. The CDR3 runs to 15 residues. The junction had 6 bases not matched to a gene; V was cut back by 2 bases and J by 6 bases. Germline V CDR1 and CDR2: MNHEY, SVGEGT.

The chain is built from TRBV25-1 and TRBJ1-2, with D unresolved. The V gene's germline CDR1 is MGHDK and CDR2 SYGVNS. V was shortened by 8 bases and J by 8 bases, with 12 bases between the two germline ends. The CDR3 is made up of 11 amino acids. The CDR3 nucleotides are TGTGCCAGCTACCACCTCTTGGGCTACACCTTC. Encoded protein: CASYHLLGYTF.

The chain links TRBV5-6 to TRBJ2-7; a possible D gene is TRBD1 (5 bases). Germline CDR1 and CDR2: SGHDT and YYEEEE. This CDR3 is 16 amino acids long. Between the trimmed V and J ends, which lost 0 bases and 1 base, there was a span of 14 bases. The CDR3 bases are TGTGCCAGCAGCTTGGTGGGTCAAGGGGCATCCTACGAGCAGTACTTC. Translating it yields CASSLVGQGASYEQYF.

The chain combines TRBV2 with TRBJ1-6; the D gene is possibly TRBD1 (5 bases). CDR1 is SNHLY and CDR2 is FYNNEI in the germline V gene. V was shortened by 4 bases and J by 4 bases, with 11 bases between the two germline ends. The length of the CDR3 is 15 residues. CDR3 sequence reads: CASSVGTTYNSPLHF. CDR3 bases: TGTGCCAGCAGTGTCGGGACGACGTATAATTCACCCCTCCACTTT.

The chain employs TRBV5-1 and TRBJ2-1; D not certain. This CDR3 comprises 15 residues. Germline values: CDR1 SGHRS, CDR2 YFSETQ. Trimming cost V 0 bases and J 3 bases, with 10 bases left between them. The CDR3 region has the DNA TGCGCCAGCAGCTTGGCCATAGGCGGCTACAATGAGCAGTTCTTC. Translating it yields CASSLAIGGYNEQFF. Full variable domain (outside the CDR3, taken from reference TRBV5-1 and TRBJ2-1): KAGVTQTPRYLIKTRGQQVTLSCSPISGHRSVSWYQQTPGQGLQFLFEYFSETQRNKGNFPGRFSGRQFSNSRSEMNVSTLELGDSALYLCASSLAIGGYNEQFFGPGTRLTVL.

The chain recombines TRBV2 with TRBJ2-5; D unclear. Germline V gene data show CDR1 as SNHLY and CDR2 as FYNNEI. Trimming shortened V by 7 bases and J by 5 bases, and 8 bases separated the two germline ends. CDR3 length: 11 residues. The CDR3 reads CASTRRETQYF. The CDR3 DNA sequence: TGTGCCAGCACCCGACGGGAGACCCAGTACTTC.

The V gene is TRBV28, the J gene TRBJ1-2, with D unclear. The CDR3 has 12 residues. V shed 2 bases and J shed 7 bases, with 8 bases lying between them. Per germline, CDR1 MDHEN and CDR2 SYDVKM. This CDR3 reads CASSLTDFGYTF. For the CDR3, the DNA is TGTGCCAGCAGTTTAACGGACTTTGGCTACACCTTC.

This chain uses TRBV27 with TRBJ2-3; possibly TRBD1 or TRBD2 for D (5 bases each). The CDR3 runs to 15 residues. V lost 6 bases and J 1 base, leaving 14 bases between the germline ends. The germline V gene has CDR1 MNHEY and CDR2 SMNVEV (reference sequence). CDR3 protein: CASRPWGRGTDTQYF. The CDR3 region has the DNA TGTGCCAGCAGACCTTGGGGGAGAGGCACAGATACGCAGTATTTT.

The rearrangement joins TRBV28 to TRBJ1-6, with a weak D call TRBD1 (6 bases). Looked up from germline, CDR1 is MDHEN and CDR2 is SYDVKM. Trimming shortened V by 5 bases and J by 7 bases, and 21 bases separated the two germline ends. CDR3 length: 17 amino acids. The CDR3 DNA reads as TGTGCCAGCAGTCCCCAGACAGGACAAAGCGGGAATTCACCCCTCCACTTT. Translating gives CASSPQTGQSGNSPLHF.

This chain uses TRBV11-2 with TRBJ2-3; D might be TRBD1 (6 bases). Per germline, CDR1 SGHAT and CDR2 FQNNGV. Deletions cut 5 bases from V and 0 bases from J, with 12 bases between. The CDR3 contains 15 residues. The CDR3 nucleotides are TGTGCCAGCAGCGGCCAGGGGTCGAGCACAGATACGCAGTATTTT. This codes for CASSGQGSSTDTQYF.

This clone was seen once. CDR3 in amino acids: CASSSSHSGRSFYEQYF. CDR3 bases: TGTGCCAGCAGCTCATCCCATAGCGGGAGAAGTTTCTACGAGCAGTACTTC. The J gene is TRBJ2-7, the V gene TRBV5-8; 9 bases line up with TRBD2. V lost 3 bases and J lost 3; bases outside the gene matches: 13. There are 17 residues in the CDR3. The germline gives CDR1 SGHTS, CDR2 YDEGEE.

V usage is TRBV6-6 and J usage is TRBJ2-2; D might be TRBD1 (6 bases). The ends were cut back, 5 bases at V and 1 base at J, with 11 bases in the middle. Germline CDR1 is MNHNY and CDR2 is SVGAGI (reference sequence). The CDR3 spans 15 residues. The CDR3 region is CASSNDRKNTGELFF. The CDR3 nucleotides are TGTGCCAGCAGTAACGACAGGAAGAACACCGGGGAGCTGTTTTTT.

J is TRBJ1-1 and V is TRBV14; 9 nucleotides agree with TRBD1. In germline, CDR1 is SGHDN, CDR2 FVKESK. The V gene end was trimmed by 4 bases and the J gene end by 5 bases; junction bases not matched to a gene: 8. The CDR3 sequence is 15 residues long. CDR3 DNA sequence: TGTGCCAGCAGCCGGGAGGGGACAGGGTATACTGAAGCTTTCTTT. Its translation: CASSREGTGYTEAFF.

The rearrangement joins TRBV7-7 to TRBJ2-7; TRBD1 matches 8 bases. The CDR3 has 13 amino acids. Looked up from germline, CDR1 is SSHAT and CDR2 is FNYEAQ (reference sequence). The V segment lost 5 bases and the J segment 6 bases; nucleotides outside the gene matches: 6. DNA for the CDR3: TGTGCCAGCAGCACACAACAGGGGGGCGAGCAGTACTTC. Encoded protein: CASSTQQGGEQYF.

The chain has TRBV5-1 and TRBJ2-7; no clear D. Deletions cut 0 bases from V and 6 bases from J, with 13 bases between. CDR3 length: 14 amino acids. CDR1 is SGHRS and CDR2 is YFSETQ in the germline V gene. CDR3 sequence: CASSLGSMGGEQYF. CDR3 sequence (DNA): TGCGCCAGCAGCTTGGGAAGTATGGGTGGCGAGCAGTACTTC. Looking up the rest from reference TRBV5-1 and TRBJ2-7 gives the full variable domain: KAGVTQTPRYLIKTRGQQVTLSCSPISGHRSVSWYQQTPGQGLQFLFEYFSETQRNKGNFPGRFSGRQFSNSRSEMNVSTLELGDSALYLCASSLGSMGGEQYFGPGTRLTVT.

The chain uses TRBV29-1 and TRBJ2-7; 7 bases fit TRBD2. The V and J ends lost 6 bases and 3 bases, in that order; junction bases with no gene match: 8. This CDR3 spans 13 amino acids. The V gene's germline CDR1 is SQVTM and CDR2 ANQGSEA. The CDR3 DNA reads as TGCAGCGTGGGGGGGAGCCCGAACTACGAGCAGTACTTC. This encodes CSVGGSPNYEQYF.

This chain uses TRBV30 with TRBJ1-5; D remains ambiguous. The CDR3 spans 15 residues. V lost 3 bases to trimming and J lost 3 bases, with 15 bases between them. Germline CDR1 and CDR2: GTSNPN and SVGIG (reference sequence). The CDR3 loop is CAWSLPGRFNQPQHF. In DNA, the CDR3 is TGTGCCTGGAGCCTACCCGGCAGATTCAATCAGCCCCAGCATTTT.

This rearrangement joins TRBV14 to TRBJ1-2; unclear D gene. Germline V CDR1 and CDR2: SGHDN, FVKESK. V lost 2 bases and J lost 7, with 17 bases in between. The CDR3 contains 15 residues. The CDR3 sequence is CASSQFTASSSGYTF. The CDR3 DNA sequence: TGTGCCAGCAGCCAATTCACAGCATCCTCCTCTGGCTACACCTTC.

The CDR3 loop is CASSFSSREAFF. The DNA for the CDR3 is TGTGCCAGCAGCTTTAGCTCCCGAGAAGCTTTCTTT. This chain uses TRBV5-6 with TRBJ1-1; D remains ambiguous. There are 12 residues in the CDR3. The V gene's germline CDR1 is SGHDT and CDR2 YYEEEE. V was pared by 2 bases and J by 8 bases, with 10 bases between.

The V and J genes are TRBV6-5 and TRBJ1-1, with a tentative D call TRBD1 (5 bases). The CDR3 has 13 residues. Germline loops: CDR1 MNHEY, CDR2 SVGAGI. V was pared by 10 bases and J by 0 bases, with 12 bases between. CDR3 amino acids: CATGRGMNTEAFF. DNA of the CDR3: TGTGCCACAGGTAGGGGCATGAACACTGAAGCTTTCTTT.

The J gene is TRBJ1-1, the V gene TRBV19; 7 bases line up with TRBD1. With V trimmed by 8 bases and J by 11 bases, 8 bases remained unmatched. The CDR3 is 11 residues long. The V gene's germline CDR1 is LNHDA and CDR2 SQIVND (reference sequence). The CDR3 region is CASWTGRWAFF. CDR3 nucleotide sequence: TGTGCCAGTTGGACAGGTCGGTGGGCTTTCTTT.

This chain's CDR3 is CASSVRVTSGKSSGELFF. CDR3 sequence (DNA): TGTGCCAGCAGCGTAAGGGTCACGAGTGGTAAAAGTTCCGGGGAGCTGTTTTTT. The chain uses TRBV7-2 and TRBJ2-2, with D unclear. V was pared by 5 bases and J by 6 bases, with 25 bases between. The CDR3 spans 18 residues. Germline V gives CDR1 SGHTA, CDR2 FQGNSA.

CDR3 coding DNA: TGCGCCAGCAGCTTGTCTCCCAGTGGTCCGACGTACTTC. Residues: CASSLSPSGPTYF. This chain joins TRBV5-1 and TRBJ2-7; D is unclear. The V end was cut by 1 base, the J end by 12 bases, with 17 bases between. Germline lookup yields CDR1 SGHRS and CDR2 YFSETQ. The CDR3 totals 13 residues.

Details on this clone: In the same sample, other DNA sequences code for this CDR3. J is TRBJ1-4 and V is TRBV28; TRBD1 matches at 10 bases. The length of the CDR3 is 15 residues. With V trimmed by 6 bases and J by 5 bases, 6 bases remained unmatched. CDR1 is MDHEN, CDR2 SYDVKM, per germline. The CDR3 spells CASSPRDRGNEKLFF. In nucleotides, the CDR3 is TGTGCCAGCAGCCCGAGGGACAGGGGAAATGAAAAACTGTTTTTT.

The chain employs TRBV5-1 and TRBJ2-2; D remains unclear. This CDR3 has 16 residues. The germline gives CDR1 SGHRS, CDR2 YFSETQ. V was cut by 2 bases and J by 3 bases, with 14 bases left in between. The CDR3 nucleotides read TGCGCCAGCAGCTTCGGGCAGGCCACCTACACCGGGGAGCTGTTTTTT. This sequence encodes CASSFGQATYTGELFF.

This chain links TRBV7-2 with TRBJ2-5; 12 bases line up with TRBD1. In germline, CDR1 is SGHTA, CDR2 FQGNSA. The CDR3 is made up of 15 amino acids. The V gene end was trimmed by 4 bases and the J gene end by 4 bases; junction bases not matched to a gene: 4. The CDR3 DNA reads as TGTGCCAGCAGCTCGGGACAGGGGGCTCCAGAGACCCAGTACTTC. Translated, it gives CASSSGQGAPETQYF.

The rearrangement uses TRBV6-4 and TRBJ2-1; 7 positions match TRBD2. The CDR3 extends over 16 amino acids. Germline CDR1 is MRHNA and CDR2 is SNTAGT. J gave up 0 bases and V 6 bases, and 8 bases lay outside the gene matches. In DNA, the CDR3 is TGTGCCAGCAGCCCCGCAGCGGGGAGCTCCTACAATGAGCAGTTCTTC. Translation gives CASSPAAGSSYNEQFF.